This TCR beta chain was sequenced during a study of cytomegalovirus exposure and HLA in healthy donors. Both 60 Vbeta primers and 13 Jbeta primers went into the PCR. Some clones are missing from TCRdb's copy, which holds only in-frame ones; the method was immunoSEQ multiplex PCR. The sample gives over 200,000 clones, approximately 82% of which show up once; about 0.58% is in the top ten. Study results and limitations: Researchers counted roughly 160 TCR beta chains as cytomegalovirus-associated. Later work associated fewer than 20,000 TCR beta sequences with HLA alleles at 0.05 false discovery rate. Several of the most significant clusters were apparently associated with common viral pathogens in a later analysis.

In its sample, this clone was seen a few times. Its antigen is not identified. Trimming cost V 1 base and J 4 bases, with 19 bases left between them. This CDR3 region has 17 residues. Germline loops: CDR1 MGHRA, CDR2 YSYEKL. Healthy people donating bone marrow made up the donors. The chain is built from TRBV4-1 and TRBJ1-2; D gene unclear. Sequenced: PBMCs. This TCR was sampled from a middle-aged woman in good health and CMV-seronegative. The CDR3 loop reads CASSQGPNAADGYGYTF. In DNA form, the CDR3 reads TGCGCCAGCAGCCAAGGTCCGAATGCAGCGGATGGCTATGGCTACACCTTC.